This T cell receptor beta chain emerged from a study of blood T cell repertoires in COVID-19. The wider study: PBMCs, B-cell-depleted T cells, or T cells provided the cDNA or gDNA that made up the material.

Under the authors' procedure: Reference gene primer amplification yielded estimated nucleated cell counts. TCRdb keeps only in-frame clones here, not all; method: immunoSEQ multiplex PCR. V, J and clone size are those of that table, while D and trimming were read from the DNA. The sample contains more than 250,000 clones, roughly 91% of which appear only once. Germline lookup yields CDR1 SNHLY and CDR2 FYNNEI. Germline trimming cut 11 bases from V and 3 bases from J; bases unmatched to any gene: 10. The CDR3 spans 14 residues. The sequence was collected from a man aged 50-60 years with active or convalescent COVID-19. Source material: peripheral blood. The chain employs TRBV2 and TRBJ2-1; 7 bases match TRBD2. The CDR3 reads CAGGDGPLYNEQFF. The CDR3 nucleotides read TGTGCCGGGGGGGACGGGCCCCTCTACAATGAGCAGTTCTTC.